This entry features one T cell receptor (beta chain) sequence. These data are taken from a study of shared clonotypes between healthy human individuals. The assay was immunoSEQ multiplex PCR, and TCRdb's table has in-frame clones only and misses some. The profile shows about 1 million clones, approximately 70% of them singletons. CDR1 and CDR2 (germline): SGHVS, FQNEAQ. V was pared by 1 base and J by 4 bases, with 2 bases of the junction left unmatched. This CDR3 spans 15 amino acids. This chain links TRBV7-8 with TRBJ1-2; 11 bases are a match to TRBD1. Sequenced input: memory CD4+ T cells sorted from blood. Subset given: CD45RA-negative fraction. The TCR comes from a man between 18 and 29 years old in good health. The CDR3 DNA reads TGTGCCAGCAGCTTAGATGGGACAGGGGGCTATGGCTACACCTTC. Protein: CASSLDGTGGYGYTF.